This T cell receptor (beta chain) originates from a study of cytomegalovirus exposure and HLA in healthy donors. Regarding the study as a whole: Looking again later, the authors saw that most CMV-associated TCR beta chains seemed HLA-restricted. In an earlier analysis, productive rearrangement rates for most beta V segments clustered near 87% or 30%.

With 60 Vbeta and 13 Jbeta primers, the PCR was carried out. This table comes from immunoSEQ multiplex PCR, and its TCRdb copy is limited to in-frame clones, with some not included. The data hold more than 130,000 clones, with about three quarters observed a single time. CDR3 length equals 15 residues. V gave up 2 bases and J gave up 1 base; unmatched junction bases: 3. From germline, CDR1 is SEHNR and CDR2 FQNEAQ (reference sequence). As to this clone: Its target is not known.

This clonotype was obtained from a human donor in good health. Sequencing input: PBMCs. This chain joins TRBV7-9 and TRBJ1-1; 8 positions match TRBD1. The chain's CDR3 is CASSLIGQGNTEAFF. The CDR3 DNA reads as TGTGCCAGCAGCTTAATAGGACAGGGGAACACTGAAGCTTTCTTT.